This is a list of T cell receptor beta chains from one sample in a study of control samples from healthy donors and cancer patients. The data were produced by immunoSEQ multiplex PCR, yet TCRdb's version contains in-frame clones alone and is incomplete. The sample has about 92,000 clones; roughly 86% are singletons. The sequenced sample consisted of blood. The origin of the receptors is a woman aged 55-75 years in good health. Each CDR3 is given with its conserved first and last residue. A D gene is named only where the DNA matches it firmly. For some rows the clone size is stated as once, few or many, or as a class when expanded; others skip it.

d_call	clone_size	cdr3_length	v_call	j_call	cdr3_aa	cdr3_nt
TRBD2	.	19	TRBV5-6	TRBJ2-3	CASSLARTSGASATDTQYF	TGTGCCAGCAGCTTGGCCCGGACTAGCGGGGCCAGCGCCACAGATACGCAGTATTTT
.	.	14	TRBV13	TRBJ2-5	CASSLWTVQETQYF	TGTGCCAGCAGCCTTTGGACAGTACAAGAGACCCAGTACTTC
.	.	14	TRBV2	TRBJ1-4	CASSGGLVGEKLFF	TGTGCCAGCAGTGGCGGCCTTGTGGGTGAAAAACTGTTTTTT
.	.	13	TRBV6-5	TRBJ1-1	CASSPSRQGEAFF	TGTGCCAGCAGTCCCTCTCGGCAGGGTGAAGCTTTCTTT
TRBD1	.	16	TRBV6-2/TRBV6-3	TRBJ1-2	CASSYADRRLIHGYTF	TGTGCCAGCAGTTACGCGGACAGGCGGCTTATTCATGGCTACACCTTC
TRBD1	.	15	TRBV7-9	TRBJ2-3	CASSRDSLSTDTQYF	TGTGCCAGCAGTAGGGACAGTCTTAGCACAGATACGCAGTATTTT
TRBD1	once	18	TRBV4-3	TRBJ1-2	CASSLQKRLGQGGYGYTF	TGCGCCAGCAGCCTCCAGAAGAGACTCGGACAGGGGGGGTATGGCTACACCTTC
TRBD1	.	15	TRBV7-2	TRBJ1-2	CASSAPTGLNYGYTF	TGTGCCAGCAGCGCCCCGACAGGGCTCAACTATGGCTACACCTTC
TRBD1	.	18	TRBV5-1	TRBJ2-7	CASSLEDRAGILGYEQYF	TGCGCCAGCAGCCTTGAAGACAGGGCCGGTATATTAGGCTACGAGCAGTACTTC
.	.	14	TRBV27	TRBJ1-2	CASSLSAAIYGYTF	TGTGCCAGCAGTTTATCGGCAGCTATCTATGGCTACACCTTC
.	.	16	TRBV6-2/TRBV6-3	TRBJ1-5	CASSYSLAGSNQPQHF	TGTGCCAGCAGTTACTCGCTCGCAGGGAGCAATCAGCCCCAGCATTTT
.	many	13	TRBV7-9	TRBJ1-5	CASSLNLNQPQHF	TGTGCCAGCAGCTTGAATCTCAATCAGCCCCAGCATTTT
TRBD1	.	17	TRBV28	TRBJ1-2	CASSRLAGTGGIYGYTF	TGTGCCAGCAGTCGATTAGCCGGGACAGGGGGGATCTATGGCTACACCTTC
TRBD1	.	13	TRBV29-1	TRBJ1-4	CSVAGGTNEKLFF	TGCAGCGTCGCAGGGGGCACTAATGAAAAACTGTTTTTT
TRBD2	.	17	TRBV5-6	TRBJ2-1	CASSLTSLAGAYNEQFF	TGTGCCAGCAGCTTAACCTCCCTAGCGGGGGCCTACAATGAGCAGTTCTTC
TRBD1	.	13	TRBV6-4	TRBJ1-2	CASSRDRNYGYTF	TGTGCCAGCAGTCGGGACAGAAACTATGGCTACACCTTC
TRBD2	.	16	TRBV6-6	TRBJ2-1	CASTGRGSGRADEQFF	TGTGCCAGCACCGGAAGAGGTAGCGGGAGGGCCGATGAGCAGTTCTTC